These T cell receptor beta chains were read from a single sample in a study of OX40 agonist ivuxolimab in advanced cancers. TCRdb's copy holds only in-frame clones and misses some; the assay was immunoSEQ multiplex PCR. The data show some 83,000 clones, roughly 83% seen once. The sample consisted of CD4+ or CD8+ T cells sorted from blood, taken in a trial of the OX40 agonist ivuxolimab. These receptors were obtained from an adult with an advanced solid tumor such as melanoma, head and neck, liver or kidney cancer. Each CDR3 is given with its conserved first and last residue. D genes are given only for firm matches. Part of the rows lack a size; the others show once, few, many or a class for expanded clones.

DNA,CDR3,J,size,D,V
TGTGCCAGCAGCTTAGGGGCGTGGGAAAGGTATAATGAGCAGTTCTTC,CASSLGAWERYNEQFF,TRBJ2-1,NA,NA,TRBV7-6
TGTGCCAGCAGCTTTGACGGGGGGATTGAAGCTTTCTTT,CASSFDGGIEAFF,TRBJ1-1,NA,NA,TRBV7-9
TGCGCCAGCAGCTCGGACAGGGTGAACACTGAAGCTTTCTTT,CASSSDRVNTEAFF,TRBJ1-1,NA,TRBD1,TRBV5-1
TGTGCCAGCAGTATTAGGGGTGAAAAACTGTTTTTT,CASSIRGEKLFF,TRBJ1-4,NA,NA,TRBV6-1
TGTGCCAGCAGCAAAGGTGCGAACACCGGGGAGCTGTTTTTT,CASSKGANTGELFF,TRBJ2-2,NA,NA,TRBV13
TGTGCCAGCAGCTTAGGTCAGGGCGGGATCTATGGCTACACCTTC,CASSLGQGGIYGYTF,TRBJ1-2,NA,NA,TRBV7-8
TGTGCCAGCAGCGTAGAACCTAATTCACCCCTCCACTTT,CASSVEPNSPLHF,TRBJ1-6,NA,NA,TRBV9
TGTGCCAGCTCACCACCGCAGGCCCTACTTGAAGCTTTCTTT,CASSPPQALLEAFF,TRBJ1-1,NA,NA,TRBV18
TGTGCCAGCAGCTTGGCTGGGACACAAGGTCGTGGTGAAAAACTGTTTTTT,CASSLAGTQGRGEKLFF,TRBJ1-4,NA,NA,TRBV5-4
TGTGCCTGGAGGATCATGGGTAATACAGGGAGTGGAAACACCATATATTTT,CAWRIMGNTGSGNTIYF,TRBJ1-3,NA,NA,TRBV30
TGTGCCAGCAGCTTGGGGGCAGGATACGCTTTCTTT,CASSLGAGYAFF,TRBJ1-1,few,NA,TRBV5-4
TGTGCCAGCAGTGTACCGACACCGTCAGATACGCAGTATTTT,CASSVPTPSDTQYF,TRBJ2-3,NA,NA,TRBV2
TGTGCCAGCTCACCGACTAGCGGGCGCAGTGAGCAGTTCTTC,CASSPTSGRSEQFF,TRBJ2-1,NA,TRBD2,TRBV18
TGTGCCAGCAGCGCCCCGGGACAGCGAAACTATGGCTACACCTTC,CASSAPGQRNYGYTF,TRBJ1-2,NA,TRBD1,TRBV9
TGTGCCAGCAGCCTAAGGGTCAGTTCCAATGAGCAGTTCTTC,CASSLRVSSNEQFF,TRBJ2-1,NA,NA,TRBV7-2
TGCGCCAGCAGCTGGATAGGGGGCACGAACACTGAAGCTTTCTTT,CASSWIGGTNTEAFF,TRBJ1-1,NA,TRBD1,TRBV5-1
TGTGCCAGCAGCTTAACCGGGACAAAGGACACTGAAGCTTTCTTT,CASSLTGTKDTEAFF,TRBJ1-1,NA,NA,TRBV7-9